This TCR beta chain was found in a study of T-cell reconstitution after alpha-beta-depleted transplantation in children. Unique molecular identifiers were built into the TCRbeta library. TCRdb itself ran the PCR reads through MiXCR, one entry per CDR3 protein. There are some 120,000 distinct CDR3 sequences in the sample; 9% to 12% occur only once, and 30% to 35% lies in the top ten. Study observations and caveats: The main origin of T-cell counts and diversity one year after transplant was newly produced T cells. In some patients, recipient T cells and intrathymic progenitors surviving conditioning explained high day-60 diversity. Several hundred expanded graft clones reportedly supplied alpha-beta T cells about two months after transplant.

The table lists this clonotype with many counts. The antigen is undetermined. CDR1 and CDR2 (germline): MNHNS, SASEGT. Unmatched junction bases numbered 6, after V lost 5 bases and J lost 0 bases. The CDR3 runs to 16 residues. The receptor was derived from a boy between 2 and 10 years old with acute lymphoblastic leukemia, due to receive a stem cell transplant. The chain couples TRBV6-1 to TRBJ2-2; the match to TRBD2 covers 7 bases. The sequences come from PBMCs, collected before TCRalphabeta/CD19-depleted stem cell transplant. The CDR3 sequence: CASSPLGGSNTGELFF. The CDR3 DNA is TGTGCCAGCAGTCCTTTGGGGGGGTCGAACACCGGGGAGCTGTTTTTT.